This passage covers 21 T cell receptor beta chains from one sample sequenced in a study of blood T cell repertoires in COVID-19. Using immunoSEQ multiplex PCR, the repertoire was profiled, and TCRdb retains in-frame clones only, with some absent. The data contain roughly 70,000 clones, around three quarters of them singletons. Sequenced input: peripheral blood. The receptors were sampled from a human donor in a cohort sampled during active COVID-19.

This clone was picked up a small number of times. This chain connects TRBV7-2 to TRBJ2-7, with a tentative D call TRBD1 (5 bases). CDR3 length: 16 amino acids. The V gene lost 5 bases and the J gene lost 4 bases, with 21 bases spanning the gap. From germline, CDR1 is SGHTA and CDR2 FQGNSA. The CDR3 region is CASSRETGVGIYEQYF. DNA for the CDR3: TGTGCCAGCAGCCGCGAAACAGGCGTCGGAATATACGAGCAGTACTTC.

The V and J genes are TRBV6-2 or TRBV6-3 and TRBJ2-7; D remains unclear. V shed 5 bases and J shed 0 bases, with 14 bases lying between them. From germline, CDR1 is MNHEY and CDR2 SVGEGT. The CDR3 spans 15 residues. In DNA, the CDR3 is TGTGCCAGCAGTCCGTTTCGTAGGAGCTCCTACGAGCAGTACTTC. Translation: CASSPFRRSSYEQYF.

The CDR3 here is CASSWSDRGNQPQHF. CDR3 coding DNA: TGTGCCAGCAGCTGGAGCGACAGGGGCAATCAGCCCCAGCATTTT. This chain connects TRBV5-8 to TRBJ1-5; the match to TRBD1 covers 7 bases. J was trimmed by 2 bases and V by 3 bases; bases with no gene match: 5. CDR1 is SGHTS and CDR2 is YDEGEE in the germline V gene. CDR3 length: 15 amino acids.

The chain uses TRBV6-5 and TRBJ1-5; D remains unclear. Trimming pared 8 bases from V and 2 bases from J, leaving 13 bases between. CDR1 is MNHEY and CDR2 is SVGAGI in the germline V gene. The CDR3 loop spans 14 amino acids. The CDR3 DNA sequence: TGTGCCAGCGGTACGGACTGGGGCAATCAGCCCCAGCATTTT. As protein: CASGTDWGNQPQHF.

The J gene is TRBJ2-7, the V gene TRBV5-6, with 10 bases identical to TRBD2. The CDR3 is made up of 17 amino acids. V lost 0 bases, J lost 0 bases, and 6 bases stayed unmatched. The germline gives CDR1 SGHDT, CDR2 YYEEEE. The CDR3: CASSLEGLAEHSYEQYF. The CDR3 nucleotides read TGTGCCAGCAGCTTGGAAGGACTAGCGGAACACTCCTACGAGCAGTACTTC.

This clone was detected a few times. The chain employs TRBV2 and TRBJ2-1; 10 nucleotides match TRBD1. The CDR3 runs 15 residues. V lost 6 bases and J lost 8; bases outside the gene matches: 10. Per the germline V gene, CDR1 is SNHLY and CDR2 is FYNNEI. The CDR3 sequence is CASRTGTGDMHEQFF. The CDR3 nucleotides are TGTGCCAGCAGAACCGGGACAGGGGATATGCATGAGCAGTTCTTC. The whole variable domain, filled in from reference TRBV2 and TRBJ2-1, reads EPEVTQTPSHQVTQMGQEVILRCVPISNHLYFYWYRQILGQKVEFLVSFYNNEISEKSEIFDDQFSVERPDGSNFTLKIRSTKLEDSAMYFCASRTGTGDMHEQFFGPGTRLTVL.

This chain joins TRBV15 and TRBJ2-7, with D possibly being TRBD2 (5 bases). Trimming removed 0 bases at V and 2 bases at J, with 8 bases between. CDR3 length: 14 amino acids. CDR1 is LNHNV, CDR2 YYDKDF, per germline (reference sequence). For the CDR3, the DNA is TGTGCCACCAGCAGAGACCGGGGTACCTACGAGCAGTACTTC. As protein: CATSRDRGTYEQYF.

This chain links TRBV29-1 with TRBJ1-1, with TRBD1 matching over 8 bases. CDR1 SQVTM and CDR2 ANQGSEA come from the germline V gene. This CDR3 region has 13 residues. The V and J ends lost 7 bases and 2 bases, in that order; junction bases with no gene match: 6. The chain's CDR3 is CSGGTGTNTEAFF. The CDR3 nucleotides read TGCAGCGGGGGGACAGGTACAAACACTGAAGCTTTCTTT.

CDR3 region: CASSLTQGAVYGYTF. CDR3 in DNA: TGTGCCAGCAGTTTAACGCAGGGGGCAGTCTATGGCTACACCTTC. The V and J genes are TRBV28 and TRBJ1-2; 8 bases match TRBD1. This CDR3 is built from 15 residues. J was trimmed by 4 bases and V by 2 bases; bases with no gene match: 6. Germline V gene sequence: CDR1 MDHEN, CDR2 SYDVKM.

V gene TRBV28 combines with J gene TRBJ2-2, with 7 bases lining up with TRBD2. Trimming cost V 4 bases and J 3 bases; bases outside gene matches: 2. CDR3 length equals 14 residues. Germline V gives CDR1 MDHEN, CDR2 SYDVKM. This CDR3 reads CASSSSGYTGELFF. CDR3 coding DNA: TGTGCCAGCAGTTCTAGCGGATACACCGGGGAGCTGTTTTTT.

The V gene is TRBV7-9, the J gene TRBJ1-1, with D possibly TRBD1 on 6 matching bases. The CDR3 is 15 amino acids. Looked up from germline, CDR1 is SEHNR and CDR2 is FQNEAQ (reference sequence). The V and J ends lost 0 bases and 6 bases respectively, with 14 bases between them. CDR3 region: CASSLAGRGSAEAFF. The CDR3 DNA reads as TGTGCCAGCAGCTTAGCGGGCAGGGGAAGTGCTGAAGCTTTCTTT.

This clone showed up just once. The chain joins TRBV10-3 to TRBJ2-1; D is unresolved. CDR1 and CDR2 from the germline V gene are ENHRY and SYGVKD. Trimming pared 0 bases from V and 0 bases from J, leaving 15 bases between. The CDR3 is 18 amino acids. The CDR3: CAISESRLGSGSYNEQFF. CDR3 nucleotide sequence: TGTGCCATCAGTGAGTCGAGACTGGGTTCGGGCTCCTACAATGAGCAGTTCTTC.

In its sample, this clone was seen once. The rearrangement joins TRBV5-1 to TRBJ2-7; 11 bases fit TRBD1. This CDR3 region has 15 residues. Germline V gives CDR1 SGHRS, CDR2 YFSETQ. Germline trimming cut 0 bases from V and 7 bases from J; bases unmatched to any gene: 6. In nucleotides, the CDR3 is TGCGCCAGCAGCTTGGAGGGGACAGGGGGAGGGGAGCAGTACTTC. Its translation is CASSLEGTGGGEQYF.

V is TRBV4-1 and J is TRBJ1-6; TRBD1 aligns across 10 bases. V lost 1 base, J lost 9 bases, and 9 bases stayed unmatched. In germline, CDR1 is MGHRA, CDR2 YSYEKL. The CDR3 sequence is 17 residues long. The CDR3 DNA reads TGCGCCAGCAGCCAAGTCCCCTGGACAGGGGGTGTTTCACCCCTCCACTTT. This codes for CASSQVPWTGGVSPLHF.

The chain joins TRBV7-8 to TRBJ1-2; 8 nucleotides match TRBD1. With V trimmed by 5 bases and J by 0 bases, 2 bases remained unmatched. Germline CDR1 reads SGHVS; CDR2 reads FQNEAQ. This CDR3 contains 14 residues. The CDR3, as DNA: TGTGCCAGCAGCCGGGACAGGACTAACTATGGCTACACCTTC. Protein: CASSRDRTNYGYTF.

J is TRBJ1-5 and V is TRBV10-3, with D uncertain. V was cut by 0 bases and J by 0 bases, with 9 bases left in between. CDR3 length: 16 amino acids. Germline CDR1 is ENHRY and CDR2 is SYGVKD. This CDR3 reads CAISESGMNSNQPQHF. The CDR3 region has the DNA TGTGCCATCAGTGAGTCGGGCATGAATAGCAATCAGCCCCAGCATTTT.

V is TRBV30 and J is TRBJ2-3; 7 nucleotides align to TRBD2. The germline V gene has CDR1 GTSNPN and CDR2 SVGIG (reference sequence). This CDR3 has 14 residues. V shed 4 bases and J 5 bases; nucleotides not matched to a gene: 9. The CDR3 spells CAWKVAGFGDTQYF. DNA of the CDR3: TGTGCCTGGAAGGTAGCGGGTTTCGGAGATACGCAGTATTTT.

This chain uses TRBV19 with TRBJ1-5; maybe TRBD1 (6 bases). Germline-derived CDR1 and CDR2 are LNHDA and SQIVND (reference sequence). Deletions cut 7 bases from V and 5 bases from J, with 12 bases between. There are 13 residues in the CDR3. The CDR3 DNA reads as TGTGCCAGTACTACTACAGGGTATCAGCCCCAGCATTTT. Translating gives CASTTTGYQPQHF.

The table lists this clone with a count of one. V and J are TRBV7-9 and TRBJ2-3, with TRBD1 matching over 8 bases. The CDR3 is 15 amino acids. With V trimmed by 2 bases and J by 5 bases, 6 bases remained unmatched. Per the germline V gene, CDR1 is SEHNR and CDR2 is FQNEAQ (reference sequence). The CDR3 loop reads CASSLSTGVLDTQYF. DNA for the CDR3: TGTGCCAGCAGCTTATCGACAGGGGTTCTAGATACGCAGTATTTT.

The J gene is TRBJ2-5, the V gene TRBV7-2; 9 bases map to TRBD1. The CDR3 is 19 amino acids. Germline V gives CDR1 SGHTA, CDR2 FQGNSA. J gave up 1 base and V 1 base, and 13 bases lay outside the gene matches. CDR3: CASSLGAEFWTGVQETQYF. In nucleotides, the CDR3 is TGTGCCAGCAGCTTAGGGGCCGAGTTCTGGACAGGGGTCCAAGAGACCCAGTACTTC.

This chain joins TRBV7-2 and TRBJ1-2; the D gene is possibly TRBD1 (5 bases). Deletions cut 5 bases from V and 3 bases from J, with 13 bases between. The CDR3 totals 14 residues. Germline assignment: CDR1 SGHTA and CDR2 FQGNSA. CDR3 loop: CASSAEGWDYGYTF. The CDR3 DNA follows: TGTGCCAGCAGCGCGGAGGGGTGGGACTATGGCTACACCTTC.